The clone carrying this T cell receptor beta chain came up a few times. Its specificity is not known. This sample was included in a study of PD-1 blockade in classical Hodgkin lymphoma. Notes on the study in general: In CD4+ cells, TCR diversity went up significantly by C4D1, but in CD8+ cells it did not. The authors excluded patients who started nivolumab under 1 year after ASCT. The authors have not defined what causes the repertoire differences, possibly disease activity or prior therapy.

CDR3 size: 12 residues. Trimming left V 6 bases short and J 2 bases short, with 5 bases between. Germline CDR1 and CDR2: LNHDA and SQIVND (reference sequence). Each patient experienced a relapse that followed autologous stem cell transplantation, and brentuximab vedotin exposure varied. Using immunoSEQ multiplex PCR, the repertoire was profiled, and TCRdb retains in-frame clones only, with some absent. The sample holds approximately 65,000 clones; 88% are singletons and the top ten take around an eighth. Specimen: peripheral blood mononuclear cells (PBMCs), collected at baseline. This chain uses TRBV19 with TRBJ1-5; D call uncertain. The source of this sequence is a human donor with classical Hodgkin lymphoma. DNA for the CDR3: TGTGCCAGTAGGTACGGCAATCAGCCCCAGCATTTT. It codes for CASRYGNQPQHF.